This TCR beta chain comes out of a study of blood T cell repertoires in COVID-19. TCRdb's copy holds only in-frame clones and misses some; the assay was immunoSEQ multiplex PCR. The sample yields some 290,000 clones, approximately 87% seen once. Germline V gene data show CDR1 as LGHDT and CDR2 as YNNKEL (reference sequence). Trimming at V came to 3 bases and at J to 10 bases, leaving 7 bases not matched to a gene. CDR3 length equals 13 residues. The genes are TRBV3-1 (or the pseudogene TRBV3-2) and TRBJ1-1; 8 bases fit TRBD1. The TCR comes from a woman aged 25 to 39 with COVID-19, enrolled during active disease. Sequencing was carried out using peripheral blood. CDR3 region: CASSHLTGDGAFF. CDR3 DNA: TGTGCCAGCAGCCATTTGACAGGGGATGGAGCTTTCTTT.